Listed below are T cell receptor beta chains from one sample, sequenced in a study of shared clonotypes between healthy human individuals. Repertoires were generated with immunoSEQ multiplex PCR, while TCRdb's copy carries only in-frame clones and drops some. Of approximately 720,000 clones in the sample, 92% were seen once. Specimen: naive CD8+ T cells sorted from blood. The source of these receptors is a young man in good health. Both conserved end residues are part of each CDR3. D genes are given only for firm matches. A clone size is listed for some rows: how often the clone was seen (once, few, many), or a class if it is expanded.

d_call	j_call	clone_size	v_call	cdr3_nt	cdr3_aa
.	TRBJ2-2	.	TRBV10-2	TGCGCCAGCAGTGAGTCGTTAAACACCGGGGAGCTGTTTTTT	CASSESLNTGELFF
.	TRBJ1-3	.	TRBV9	TGTGCCAGCAGCGTAGCAGGGGCAGGGAACACCATATATTTT	CASSVAGAGNTIYF
TRBD1	TRBJ1-2	.	TRBV6-1	TGTGCCAGCAGTACTCGACAGGGGACCTATGGCTACACCTTC	CASSTRQGTYGYTF
TRBD2	TRBJ2-3	.	TRBV29-1	TGCAGCGTTTCTGCGGGAGGCACAGATACGCAGTATTTT	CSVSAGGTDTQYF
.	TRBJ1-2	.	TRBV5-6	TGTGCCAGCAGCTTGCACCGGGATGCGCGGGGCTACACCTTC	CASSLHRDARGYTF
.	TRBJ2-3	.	TRBV6-5	TGTGCCAGCAGTTCGGCTCCTGCCACAGATACGCAGTATTTT	CASSSAPATDTQYF
.	TRBJ1-1	.	TRBV5-5	TGTGCCAGCAGCTTGGGCGCTGAAGCTTTCTTT	CASSLGAEAFF
.	TRBJ2-3	.	TRBV7-8	TGTGCCAGCAGGCCCGGGGTGAGCACAGATACGCAGTATTTT	CASRPGVSTDTQYF
.	TRBJ2-7	.	TRBV27	TGTGCCAGCAAGCCCCTCTTGAGCTCCTACGAGCAGTACTTC	CASKPLLSSYEQYF
TRBD1	TRBJ2-7	.	TRBV27	TGTGCCAGCAGTCCGACAGGGTCGGTCTACGAGCAGTACTTC	CASSPTGSVYEQYF
.	TRBJ2-7	.	TRBV7-2	TGTGCAACCGGCGGAGATCGATTCTACGAGCAGTACTTC	CATGGDRFYEQYF
.	TRBJ2-4	.	TRBV4-1	TGCGCCAGCAGCCAACTTAGCGGCCCGGAAAACATTCAGTACTTC	CASSQLSGPENIQYF
.	TRBJ2-5	few	TRBV7-9	TGTGCCAGCACCCTAGGACCAAACTCGGGAGAGACCCAGTACTTC	CASTLGPNSGETQYF
TRBD2	TRBJ2-1	.	TRBV27	TGTGCCAGCAGTCTACTAGCGGGGGGATACAATGAGCAGTTCTTC	CASSLLAGGYNEQFF
TRBD2	TRBJ2-3	.	TRBV29-1	TGCACCGGGAGGGGGGATCGGAGCACAGATACGCAGTATTTT	CTGRGDRSTDTQYF
.	TRBJ2-5	.	TRBV10-1	TGCGCCAGCAGTGAGTCGAGTCGGGAGACCCAGTACTTC	CASSESSRETQYF
.	TRBJ2-7	.	TRBV7-9	TGTGCCAGCAGCACCCTAAGTGCAGACTCCTACGAGCAGTACTTC	CASSTLSADSYEQYF
.	TRBJ2-1	.	TRBV27	TGTGCCAGCAGACCAGACTCCCGCTCCCACAATGAGCAGTTCTTC	CASRPDSRSHNEQFF
TRBD1	TRBJ1-1	.	TRBV7-9	TGTGCCAGCAGCACCGGGACAGCTCCGTCTGAAGCTTTCTTT	CASSTGTAPSEAFF
TRBD1	TRBJ2-1	.	TRBV9	TGTGCAGAAAACCGGGACAGGGGACATAGCGGGGAAGTCCACTCCTACAATGAGCAGTTCTTC	CAENRDRGHSGEVHSYNEQFF